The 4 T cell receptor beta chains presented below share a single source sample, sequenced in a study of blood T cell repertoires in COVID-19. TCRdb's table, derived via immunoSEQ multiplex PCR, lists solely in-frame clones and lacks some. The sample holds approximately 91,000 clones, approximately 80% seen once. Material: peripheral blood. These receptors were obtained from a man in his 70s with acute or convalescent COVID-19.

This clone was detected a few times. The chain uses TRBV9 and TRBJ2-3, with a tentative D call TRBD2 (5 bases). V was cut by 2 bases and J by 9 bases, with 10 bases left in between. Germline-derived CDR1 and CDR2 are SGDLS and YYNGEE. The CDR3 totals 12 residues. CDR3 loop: CASSVSSRTQYF. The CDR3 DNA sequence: TGTGCCAGCAGCGTTTCTAGCAGAACGCAGTATTTT.

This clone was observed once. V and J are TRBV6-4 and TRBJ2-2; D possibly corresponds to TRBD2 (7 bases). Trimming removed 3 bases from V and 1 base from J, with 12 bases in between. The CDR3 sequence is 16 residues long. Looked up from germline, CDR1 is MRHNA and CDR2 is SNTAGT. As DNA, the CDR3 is TGTGCCAGCAGTGAAGGGGGGGCTGGGAACACCGGGGAGCTGTTTTTT. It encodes CASSEGGAGNTGELFF.

CDR3 protein: CASSLGRRATEAFF. CDR3 DNA: TGCGCCAGCAGCTTGGGGCGGAGGGCCACTGAAGCTTTCTTT. The chain carries TRBV5-1 and TRBJ1-1; D not certain. The V and J ends lost 0 bases and 4 bases respectively, with 10 bases between them. The CDR3 has 14 amino acids. Germline CDR1 SGHRS, CDR2 YFSETQ.

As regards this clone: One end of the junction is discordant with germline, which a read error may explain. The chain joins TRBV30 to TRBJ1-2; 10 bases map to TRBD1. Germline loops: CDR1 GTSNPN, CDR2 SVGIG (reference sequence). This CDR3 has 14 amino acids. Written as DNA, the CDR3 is TGTGCCTGCCTAGGGACAGGGGCTAAGTATGGCTACACCTTC. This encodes CACLGTGAKYGYTF.